This T cell receptor (beta chain) was profiled in a study of vaccination effects on CD4 cells after COVID-19. Study background: Post-vaccine draws lagged the second dose by a median of 72 days. Overall study results and limits: Sampling in the study covered few convalescent patients and included no early post-infection timepoints. Healthy vaccinees had only 1 of 255 vaccine-induced clones cross-react with common cold coronaviruses.

Method: immunoSEQ multiplex PCR; TCRdb's copy keeps in-frame clones and lacks some. The sample contains tens of thousands of clones, approximately 80% of which appear only once. The V end was cut by 1 base, the J end by 5 bases, with 8 bases between. The CDR3 is made up of 13 amino acids. Germline V gives CDR1 LNHDA, CDR2 SQIVND (reference sequence). CD4+ T cells specific for antigen were expanded with viral peptide pools by the ViraFEST assay before sequencing. Investigators separated out CD4+ T cells once approximately 11 days of culture had passed. Everyone in the study got two shots of either the BNT162b2 or mRNA-1273 vaccine. It was with approximately 10 IU/ml IL-2 and around 10 ug/ml peptides that some 1.9 million PBMC per well were cultured. This clone was observed many times. Its specificity is not known. In the same sample, other DNA sequences code for this CDR3.

The receptor was isolated from a human donor who received a COVID-19 vaccine. The material sequenced was CD4+ T cells from PBMCs cultured with HCoV-229E spike peptides, taken after COVID-19 vaccination. The chain couples TRBV19 to TRBJ1-1; D gene unclear. CDR3 nucleotides: TGTGCCAGTAGTATAGGAGGGAAAACTGAAGCTTTCTTT. This gives the protein CASSIGGKTEAFF.